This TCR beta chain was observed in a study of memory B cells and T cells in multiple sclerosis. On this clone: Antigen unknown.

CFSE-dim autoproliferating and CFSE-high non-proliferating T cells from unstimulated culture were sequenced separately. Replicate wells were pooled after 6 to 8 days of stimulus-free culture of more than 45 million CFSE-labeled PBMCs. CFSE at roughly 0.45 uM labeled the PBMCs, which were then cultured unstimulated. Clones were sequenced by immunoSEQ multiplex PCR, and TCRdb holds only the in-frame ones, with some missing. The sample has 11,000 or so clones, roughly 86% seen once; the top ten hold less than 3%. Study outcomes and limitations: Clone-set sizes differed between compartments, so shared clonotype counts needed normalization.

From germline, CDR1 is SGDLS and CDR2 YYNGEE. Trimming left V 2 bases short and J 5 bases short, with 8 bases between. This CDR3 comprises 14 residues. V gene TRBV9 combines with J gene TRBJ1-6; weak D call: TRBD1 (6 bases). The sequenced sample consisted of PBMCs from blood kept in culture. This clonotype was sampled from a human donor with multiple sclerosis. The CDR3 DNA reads TGTGCCAGCAGCGTCCGACAGGATAATTCACCCCTCCACTTT. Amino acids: CASSVRQDNSPLHF. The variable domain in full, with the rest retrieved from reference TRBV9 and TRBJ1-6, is DSGVTQTPKHLITATGQRVTLRCSPRSGDLSVYWYQQSLDQGLQFLIQYYNGEERAKGNILERFSAQQFPDLHSELNLSSLELGDSALYFCASSVRQDNSPLHFGNGTRLTVT.